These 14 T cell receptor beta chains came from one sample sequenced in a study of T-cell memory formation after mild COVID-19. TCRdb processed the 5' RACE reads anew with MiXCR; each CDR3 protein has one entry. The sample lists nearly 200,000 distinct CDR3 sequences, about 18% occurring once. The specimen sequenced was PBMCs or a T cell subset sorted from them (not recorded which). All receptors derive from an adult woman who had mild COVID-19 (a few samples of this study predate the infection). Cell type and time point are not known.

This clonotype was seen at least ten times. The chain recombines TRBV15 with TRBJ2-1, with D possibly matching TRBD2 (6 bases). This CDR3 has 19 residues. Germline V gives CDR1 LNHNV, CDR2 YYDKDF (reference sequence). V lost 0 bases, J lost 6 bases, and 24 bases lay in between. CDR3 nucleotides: TGTGCCACCAGCAGAGAACCCCCGTTTTTACTCGCGGGACGCAATGAGCAGTTCTTC. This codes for CATSREPPFLLAGRNEQFF.

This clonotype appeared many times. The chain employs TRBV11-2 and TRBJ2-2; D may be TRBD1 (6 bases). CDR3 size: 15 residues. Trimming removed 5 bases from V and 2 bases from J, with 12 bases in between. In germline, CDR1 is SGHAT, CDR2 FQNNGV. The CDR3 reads CASSPNRANTGELFF. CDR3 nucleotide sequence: TGTGCCAGCAGCCCTAACAGGGCCAACACCGGGGAGCTGTTTTTT.

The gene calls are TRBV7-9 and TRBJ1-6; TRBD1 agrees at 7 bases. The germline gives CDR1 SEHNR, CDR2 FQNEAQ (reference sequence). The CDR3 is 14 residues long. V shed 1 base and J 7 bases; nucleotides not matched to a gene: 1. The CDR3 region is CASSLDRGNSPLHF. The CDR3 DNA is TGTGCCAGCAGCTTAGACAGGGGAAATTCACCCCTCCACTTT.

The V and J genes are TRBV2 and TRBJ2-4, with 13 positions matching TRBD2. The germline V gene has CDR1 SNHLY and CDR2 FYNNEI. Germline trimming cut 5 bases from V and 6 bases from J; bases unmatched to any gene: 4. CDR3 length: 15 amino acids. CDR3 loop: CASSNRLAGGNIQYF. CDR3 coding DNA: TGTGCCAGCAGTAACAGACTAGCGGGGGGAAACATTCAGTACTTC.

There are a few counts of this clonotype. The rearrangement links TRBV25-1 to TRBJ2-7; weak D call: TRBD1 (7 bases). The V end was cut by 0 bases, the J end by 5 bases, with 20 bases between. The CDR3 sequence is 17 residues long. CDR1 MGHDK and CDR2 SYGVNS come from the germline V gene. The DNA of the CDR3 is TGTGCCAGCAGTGAATATTCGGGGGCCAGGGGGACCGACGAGCAGTACTTC. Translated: CASSEYSGARGTDEQYF.

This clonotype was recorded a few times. CDR3 protein: CAISDGRRSYNEQFF. The CDR3 region has the DNA TGTGCCATCAGTGACGGCCGACGCTCCTACAATGAGCAGTTCTTC. The rearrangement links TRBV10-3 to TRBJ2-1; D not resolved. Germline CDR1 and CDR2: ENHRY and SYGVKD. There are 15 residues in the CDR3. V lost 3 bases and J lost 0, with 9 bases in between.

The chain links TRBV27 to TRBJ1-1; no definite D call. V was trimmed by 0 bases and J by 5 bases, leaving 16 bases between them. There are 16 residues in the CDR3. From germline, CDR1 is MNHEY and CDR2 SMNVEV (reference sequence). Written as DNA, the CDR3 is TGTGCCAGCAGTTTATCGACGAACACGGGCGGAACTGAAGCTTTCTTT. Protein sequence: CASSLSTNTGGTEAFF.

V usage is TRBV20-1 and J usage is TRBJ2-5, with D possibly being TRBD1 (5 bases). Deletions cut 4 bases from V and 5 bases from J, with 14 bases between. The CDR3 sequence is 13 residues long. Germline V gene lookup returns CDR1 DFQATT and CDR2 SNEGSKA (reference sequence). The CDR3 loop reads CSATRQQAETQYF. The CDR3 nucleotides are TGCAGTGCTACCCGACAGCAAGCCGAGACCCAGTACTTC.

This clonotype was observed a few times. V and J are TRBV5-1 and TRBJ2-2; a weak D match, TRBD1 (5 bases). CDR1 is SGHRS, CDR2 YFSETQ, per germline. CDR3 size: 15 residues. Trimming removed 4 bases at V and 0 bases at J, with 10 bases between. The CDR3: CASSKDTSNTGELFF. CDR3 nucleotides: TGCGCCAGCAGCAAGGACACCTCGAACACCGGGGAGCTGTTTTTT.

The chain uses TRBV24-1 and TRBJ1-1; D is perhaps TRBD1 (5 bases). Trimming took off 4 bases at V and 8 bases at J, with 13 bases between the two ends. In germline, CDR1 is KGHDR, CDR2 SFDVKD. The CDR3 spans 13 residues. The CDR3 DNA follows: TGTGCCACCAGTGACACCTGGACACGGGAAGCTTTCTTT. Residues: CATSDTWTREAFF.

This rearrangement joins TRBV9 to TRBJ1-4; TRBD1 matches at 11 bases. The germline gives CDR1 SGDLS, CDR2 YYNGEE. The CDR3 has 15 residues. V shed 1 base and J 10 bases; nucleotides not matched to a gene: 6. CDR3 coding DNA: TGTGCCAGCAGCGTAACGGGACAGGGGGAGGGAAAACTGTTTTTT. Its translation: CASSVTGQGEGKLFF.

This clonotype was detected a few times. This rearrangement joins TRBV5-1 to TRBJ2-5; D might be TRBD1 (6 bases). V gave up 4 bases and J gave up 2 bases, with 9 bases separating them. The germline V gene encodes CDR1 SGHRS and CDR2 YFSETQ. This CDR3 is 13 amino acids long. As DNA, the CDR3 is TGCGCCAGCAGCACGACAGGACAAGAGACCCAGTACTTC. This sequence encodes CASSTTGQETQYF.

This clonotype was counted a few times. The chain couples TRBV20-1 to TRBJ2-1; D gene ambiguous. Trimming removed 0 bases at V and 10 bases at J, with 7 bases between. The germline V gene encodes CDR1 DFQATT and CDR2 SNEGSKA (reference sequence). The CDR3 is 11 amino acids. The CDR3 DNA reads TGCAGTGCTAGAGATGTGGAGGAGCAGTTCTTC. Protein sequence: CSARDVEEQFF.

CDR3 DNA sequence: TGCGCCAGCAGCCCTGGGGGGCAGGGGTCGGTCAATGAGCAGTTCTTC. Encoded protein: CASSPGGQGSVNEQFF. The J gene is TRBJ2-1, the V gene TRBV4-3; D is possibly TRBD1 or TRBD2 (6 bases each). The germline V gene encodes CDR1 LGHNA and CDR2 YSLEER. V was trimmed by 4 bases and J by 6 bases, leaving 19 bases between them. The CDR3 has 16 residues.